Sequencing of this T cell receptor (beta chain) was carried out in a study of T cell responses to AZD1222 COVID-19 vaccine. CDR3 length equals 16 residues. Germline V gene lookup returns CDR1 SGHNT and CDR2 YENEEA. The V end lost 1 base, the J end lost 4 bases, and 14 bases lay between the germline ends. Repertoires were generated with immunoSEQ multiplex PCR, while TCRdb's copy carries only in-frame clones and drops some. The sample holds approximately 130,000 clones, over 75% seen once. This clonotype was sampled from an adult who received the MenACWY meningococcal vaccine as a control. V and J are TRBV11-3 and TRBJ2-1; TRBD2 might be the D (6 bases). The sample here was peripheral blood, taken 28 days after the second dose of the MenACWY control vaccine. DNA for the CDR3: TGTGCCAGCAGCTTAGTTGCGGGATTTTCATACAATGAGCAGTTCTTC. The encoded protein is CASSLVAGFSYNEQFF.